This TCR beta chain was sequenced for a study of shared clonotypes between healthy human individuals. Whole-study results and caveats: The naive CD4 repertoires of a handful of donors were compared, and approximately 5% of clonotypes were shared.

A word on this clone: The antigen remains undetermined.

Each replicate PCR on the sorted subsets used 200 ng DNA (roughly 32,000 T cell genomes). Some clones are missing from TCRdb's copy, which holds only in-frame ones; the method was immunoSEQ multiplex PCR. The sample records hundreds of thousands of clones, approximately 74% being singletons. The CDR3 is 13 amino acids. Germline CDR1 reads SGHNT; CDR2 reads YYREEE (reference sequence). Trimming removed 1 base from V and 8 bases from J; junction bases left unmatched: 2. This sequence originates from a woman aged 30 to 39 in good health. The sequenced material came from memory CD4+ T cells sorted from blood. The sample's subset: CD45RA-negative fraction. The chain links TRBV5-4 to TRBJ1-4, with 7 bases lining up with TRBD1. The CDR3 DNA reads TGTGCCAGCAGCTTGACAGGGGAAGAAAAACTGTTTTTT. This gives the protein CASSLTGEEKLFF. Using reference TRBV5-4 and TRBJ1-4 for the parts outside the CDR3, the full variable domain is ETGVTQSPTHLIKTRGQQVTLRCSSQSGHNTVSWYQQALGQGPQFIFQYYREEENGRGNFPPRFSGLQFPNYSSELNVNALELDDSALYLCASSLTGEEKLFFGSGTQLSVL.